This entry features one T cell receptor beta chain sequence. These data originate in a study of cytotoxic CD8 clonotypes in ibrutinib-treated CLL. The germline V gene has CDR1 SGHTS and CDR2 YDEGEE. Trimming took off 0 bases at V and 7 bases at J, with 17 bases between the two ends. The CDR3 consists of 15 residues. Only in-frame clones appear in the TCRdb table, and some are missing; sequencing was by immunoSEQ multiplex PCR. This table has around 130,000 clones, around 84% appearing once. The sequenced sample was PBMCs, obtained after 24 months of ibrutinib treatment. The receptor was derived from a human donor with chronic lymphocytic leukemia. This chain joins TRBV5-8 and TRBJ2-7, with D hard to call. DNA for the CDR3: TGTGCCAGCAGCTTGGTTCCCCGGATTGGCGTAGAGCAGTACTTC. The encoded protein is CASSLVPRIGVEQYF.